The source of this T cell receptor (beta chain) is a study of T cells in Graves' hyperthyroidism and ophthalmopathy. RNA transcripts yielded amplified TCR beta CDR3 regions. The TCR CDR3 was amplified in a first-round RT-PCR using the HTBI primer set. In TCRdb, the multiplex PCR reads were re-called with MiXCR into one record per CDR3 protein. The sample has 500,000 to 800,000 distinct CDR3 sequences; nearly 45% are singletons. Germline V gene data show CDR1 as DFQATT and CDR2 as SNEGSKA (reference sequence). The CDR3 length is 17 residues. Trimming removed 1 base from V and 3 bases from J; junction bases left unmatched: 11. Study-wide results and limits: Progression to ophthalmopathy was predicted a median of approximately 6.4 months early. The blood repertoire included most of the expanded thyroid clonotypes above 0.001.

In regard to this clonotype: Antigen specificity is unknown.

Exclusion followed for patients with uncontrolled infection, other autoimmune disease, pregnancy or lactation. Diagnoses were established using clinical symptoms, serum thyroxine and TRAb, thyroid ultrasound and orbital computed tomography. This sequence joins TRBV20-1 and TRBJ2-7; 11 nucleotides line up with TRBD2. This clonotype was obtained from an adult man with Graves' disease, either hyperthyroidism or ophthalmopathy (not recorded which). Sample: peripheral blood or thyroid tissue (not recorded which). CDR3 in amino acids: CSARVKSLAGVLYEQYF. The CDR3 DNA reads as TGCAGTGCTAGAGTCAAGTCACTAGCGGGGGTACTCTACGAGCAGTACTTC.